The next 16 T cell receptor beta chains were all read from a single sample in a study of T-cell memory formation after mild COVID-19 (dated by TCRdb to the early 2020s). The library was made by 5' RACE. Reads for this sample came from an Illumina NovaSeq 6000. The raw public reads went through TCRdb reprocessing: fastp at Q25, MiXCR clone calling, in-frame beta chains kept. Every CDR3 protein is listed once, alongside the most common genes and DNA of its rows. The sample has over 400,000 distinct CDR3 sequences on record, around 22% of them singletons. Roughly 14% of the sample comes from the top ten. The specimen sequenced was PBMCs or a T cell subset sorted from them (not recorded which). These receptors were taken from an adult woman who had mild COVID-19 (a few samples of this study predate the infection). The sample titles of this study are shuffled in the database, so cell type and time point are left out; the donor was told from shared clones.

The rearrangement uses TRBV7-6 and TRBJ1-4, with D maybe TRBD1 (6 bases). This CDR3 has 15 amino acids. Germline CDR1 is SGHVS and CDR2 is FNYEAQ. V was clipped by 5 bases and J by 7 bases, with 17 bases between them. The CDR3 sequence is CASSPGDTGFEKLFF. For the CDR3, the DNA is TGTGCCAGCAGCCCGGGGGATACAGGGTTTGAAAAACTGTTTTTT.

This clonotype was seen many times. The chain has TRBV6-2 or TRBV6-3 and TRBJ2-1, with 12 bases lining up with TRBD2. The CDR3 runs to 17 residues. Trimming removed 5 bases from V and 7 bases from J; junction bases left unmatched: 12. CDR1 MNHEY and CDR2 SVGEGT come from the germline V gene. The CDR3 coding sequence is TGTGCCAGCAGTCCAGAAACCCTAGCGGGAGGGCCGAATGAGCAGTTCTTC. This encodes CASSPETLAGGPNEQFF.

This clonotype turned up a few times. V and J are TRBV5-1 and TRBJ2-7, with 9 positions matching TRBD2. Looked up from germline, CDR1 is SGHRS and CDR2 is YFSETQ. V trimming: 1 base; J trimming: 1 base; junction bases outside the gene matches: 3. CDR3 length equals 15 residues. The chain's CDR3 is CASSLKRGASYEQYF. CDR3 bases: TGCGCCAGCAGCTTGAAGCGGGGGGCGTCCTACGAGCAGTACTTC.

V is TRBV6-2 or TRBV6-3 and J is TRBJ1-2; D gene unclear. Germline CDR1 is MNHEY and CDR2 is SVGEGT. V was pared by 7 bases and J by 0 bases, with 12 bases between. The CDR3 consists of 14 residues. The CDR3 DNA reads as TGTGCCAGCACGCTCGGCGTTGCTAACTATGGCTACACCTTC. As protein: CASTLGVANYGYTF.

The CDR3 sequence: CASSVGSRGTDTQYF. CDR3 DNA: TGTGCCAGCAGCGTAGGGAGTCGTGGCACAGATACGCAGTATTTT. The rearrangement joins TRBV9 to TRBJ2-3; the D is unclear. The CDR3 sequence is 15 residues long. V gave up 0 bases and J gave up 1 base, with 9 bases separating them. In germline, CDR1 is SGDLS, CDR2 YYNGEE.

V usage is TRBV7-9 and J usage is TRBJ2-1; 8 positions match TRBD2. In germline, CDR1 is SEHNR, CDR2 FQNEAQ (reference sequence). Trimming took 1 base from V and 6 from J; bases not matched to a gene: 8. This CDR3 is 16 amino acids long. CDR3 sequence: CASSLEVSGSRNEQFF. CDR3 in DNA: TGTGCCAGCAGCTTAGAGGTCAGCGGGAGTCGCAATGAGCAGTTCTTC.

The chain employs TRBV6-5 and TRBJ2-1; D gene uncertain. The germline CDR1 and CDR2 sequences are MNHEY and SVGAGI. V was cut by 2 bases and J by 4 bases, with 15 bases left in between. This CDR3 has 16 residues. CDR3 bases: TGTGCCAGCAGTTACACTTTCCGGAAGAAATACAATGAGCAGTTCTTC. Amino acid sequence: CASSYTFRKKYNEQFF.

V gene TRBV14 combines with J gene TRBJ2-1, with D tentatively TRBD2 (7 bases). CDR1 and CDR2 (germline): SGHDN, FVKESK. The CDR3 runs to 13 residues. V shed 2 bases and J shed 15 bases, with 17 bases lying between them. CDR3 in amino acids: CASSQTLGGGRFF. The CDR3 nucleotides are TGTGCCAGCAGCCAAACACTGGGAGGGGGTCGGTTCTTC.

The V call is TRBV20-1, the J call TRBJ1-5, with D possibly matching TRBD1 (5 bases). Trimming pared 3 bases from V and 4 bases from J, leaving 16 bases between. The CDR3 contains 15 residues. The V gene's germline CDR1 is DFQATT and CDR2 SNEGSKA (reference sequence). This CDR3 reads CSARLGGAGNQPQHF. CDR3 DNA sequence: TGCAGTGCTAGGCTTGGTGGGGCAGGTAATCAGCCCCAGCATTTT.

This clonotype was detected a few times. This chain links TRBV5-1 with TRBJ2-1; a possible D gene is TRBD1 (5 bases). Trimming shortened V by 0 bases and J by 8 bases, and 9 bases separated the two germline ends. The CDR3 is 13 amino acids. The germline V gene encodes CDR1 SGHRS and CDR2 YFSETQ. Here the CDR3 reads CASSLEGYDEQFF. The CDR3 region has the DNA TGCGCCAGCAGCTTGGAGGGGTACGATGAGCAGTTCTTC.

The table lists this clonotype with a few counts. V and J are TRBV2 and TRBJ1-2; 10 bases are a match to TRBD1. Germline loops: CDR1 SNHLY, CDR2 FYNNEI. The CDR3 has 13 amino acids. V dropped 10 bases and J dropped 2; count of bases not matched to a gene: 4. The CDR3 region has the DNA TGTGCCATCCCGGGACAGGGGAACTATGGCTACACCTTC. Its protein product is CAIPGQGNYGYTF.

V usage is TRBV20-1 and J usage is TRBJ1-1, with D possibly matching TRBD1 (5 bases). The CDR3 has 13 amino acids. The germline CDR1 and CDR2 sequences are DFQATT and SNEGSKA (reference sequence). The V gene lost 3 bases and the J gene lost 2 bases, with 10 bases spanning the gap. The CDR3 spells CSASEWGNTEAFF. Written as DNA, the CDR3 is TGCAGTGCTAGTGAATGGGGCAACACTGAAGCTTTCTTT.

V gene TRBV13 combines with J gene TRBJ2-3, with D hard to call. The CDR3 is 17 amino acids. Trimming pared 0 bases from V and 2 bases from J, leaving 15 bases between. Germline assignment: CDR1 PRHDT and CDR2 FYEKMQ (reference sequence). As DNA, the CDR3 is TGTGCCAGCAGCTTAGGACACCGCTATCACATCACAGATACGCAGTATTTT. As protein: CASSLGHRYHITDTQYF.

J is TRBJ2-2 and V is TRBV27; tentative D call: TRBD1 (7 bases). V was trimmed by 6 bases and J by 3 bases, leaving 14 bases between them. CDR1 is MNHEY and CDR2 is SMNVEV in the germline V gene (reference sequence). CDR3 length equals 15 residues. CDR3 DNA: TGTGCCAGCAGGAGGAGGGACAGAGACACCGGGGAGCTGTTTTTT. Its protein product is CASRRRDRDTGELFF.

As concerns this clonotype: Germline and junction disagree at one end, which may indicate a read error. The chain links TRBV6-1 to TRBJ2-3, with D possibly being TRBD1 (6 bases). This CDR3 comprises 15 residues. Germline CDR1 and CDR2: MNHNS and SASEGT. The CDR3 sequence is CASGEVTGSTDTQYF. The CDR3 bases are TGTGCCAGCGGTGAAGTAACAGGGAGCACAGATACGCAGTATTTT.

The CDR3 region has the DNA TGTGCCAGCAGCAACGACATGAACACTGAAGCTTTCTTT. It translates to CASSNDMNTEAFF. This rearrangement joins TRBV21-1 to TRBJ1-1. TRBV21-1 is a listed pseudogene. CDR3 length: 13 residues.